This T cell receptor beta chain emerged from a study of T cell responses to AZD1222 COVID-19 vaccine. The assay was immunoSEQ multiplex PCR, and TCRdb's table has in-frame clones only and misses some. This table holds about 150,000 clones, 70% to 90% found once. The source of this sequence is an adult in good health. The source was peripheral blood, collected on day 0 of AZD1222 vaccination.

This CDR3 is CASSQVQGGNSPLHF. The CDR3 nucleotides are TGTGCCAGCAGCCAAGTACAGGGAGGGAATTCACCCCTCCACTTT. The J gene is TRBJ1-6, the V gene TRBV4-2; a weak D match, TRBD1 (6 bases). V was pared by 1 base and J by 7 bases, with 11 bases between. The CDR3 covers 15 residues. Germline V CDR1 and CDR2: LGHNA, YNFKEQ.